This T cell receptor (beta chain) was obtained from a study of CD8 T cells in Susac syndrome. Healthy donors formed controls matched for age and sex. TEMRA cells were FACS-enriched, with CD8+ and CD4+ T cells isolated negatively. A quantity of roughly 0.5 to 1 ug RNA underwent reverse transcription using random hexamers. The TCR beta CDR3 was amplified by immunoSEQ multiplex PCR across 54 Vbeta, 13 Jbeta. One entry per CDR3 protein results from TCRdb running MiXCR on the immunoSEQ multiplex PCR reads. Among 130,000 to 150,000 distinct CDR3 sequences listed, approximately 95% were seen once. Trimming took 4 bases from V and 6 from J; bases not matched to a gene: 9. The CDR3 consists of 16 residues. The germline V gene has CDR1 SGHRS and CDR2 YFSETQ.

This sequence was found in a human donor in good health. The genes are TRBV5-1 and TRBJ2-2; 10 bases are shared with TRBD1. Sequencing used CD8+ T cells from PBMCs. The CDR3 DNA is TGCGCCAGCAGCGCCCGACAGGGGGCGGTTGCCGGGGAGCTGTTTTTT. Its translation: CASSARQGAVAGELFF.